This entry features one TCR beta chain sequence. No antigen is known for it. The sample's time point: week 23, last vaccination. Topical imiquimod accompanied each vaccine dose, which consisted of 300 ug of mutant IDH1 20-mer peptide. This sample is part of a study of a mutant IDH1 vaccine in newly diagnosed glioma. For the study at large: Earlier treatment was radiotherapy, temozolomide, or both, with most getting both. Overall study results and limits: Variations in leading peripheral T cell clonotypes appeared to have no connection with pseudoprogression.

CDR1 and CDR2 (germline): LNHDA, SQIVND (reference sequence). This CDR3 is 16 amino acids long. Trimming removed 3 bases at V and 9 bases at J, with 24 bases between. Sequencing used immunoSEQ multiplex PCR; TCRdb keeps in-frame clones, though not all of them. The data contain about 56,000 clones, 87% of them seen just once; the ten biggest clones take up around 1.5%. This clonotype originated in a man aged 40-55 years with glioma. The sample was PBMCs, taken from a glioma patient whose treatment included an IDH1 peptide vaccine. The chain is built from TRBV19 and TRBJ2-7; TRBD1 might be the D (5 bases). The CDR3 loop is CASSMVLFTGGHGQYF. CDR3 sequence (DNA): TGTGCCAGTAGTATGGTTCTGTTTACAGGCGGACATGGGCAGTACTTC.